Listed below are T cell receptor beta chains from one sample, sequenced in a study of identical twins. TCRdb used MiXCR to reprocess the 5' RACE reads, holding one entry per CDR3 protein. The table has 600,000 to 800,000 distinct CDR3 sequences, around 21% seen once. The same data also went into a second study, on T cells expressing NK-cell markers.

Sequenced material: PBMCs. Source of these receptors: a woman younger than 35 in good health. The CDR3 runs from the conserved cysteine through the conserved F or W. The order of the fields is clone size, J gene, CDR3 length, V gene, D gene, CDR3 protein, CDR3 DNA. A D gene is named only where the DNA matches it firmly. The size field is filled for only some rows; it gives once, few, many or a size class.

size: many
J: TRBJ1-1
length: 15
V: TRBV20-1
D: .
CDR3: CSARPAGGIYTEAFF
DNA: TGCAGTGCTAGACCGGCGGGGGGGATTTACACTGAAGCTTTCTTT

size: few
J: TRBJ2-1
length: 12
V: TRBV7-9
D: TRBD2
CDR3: CASSLASGRHFF
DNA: TGTGCCAGCAGCTTGGCTAGCGGGAGACATTTCTTC

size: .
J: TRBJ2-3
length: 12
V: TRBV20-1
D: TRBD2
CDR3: CSVWTRTDTQYF
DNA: TGCAGTGTTTGGACTAGGACAGATACGCAGTATTTT

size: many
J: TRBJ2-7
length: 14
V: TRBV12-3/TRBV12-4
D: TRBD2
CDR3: CASRKRERSYEQYF
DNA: TGTGCCAGCAGGAAGCGGGAGAGGTCCTACGAGCAGTACTTC

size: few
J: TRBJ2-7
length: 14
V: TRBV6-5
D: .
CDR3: CASSYSIRTYEQYF
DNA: TGTGCCAGCAGTTACTCGATCAGAACGTACGAGCAGTACTTC

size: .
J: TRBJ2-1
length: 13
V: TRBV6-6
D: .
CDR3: CASRPVYMDEQFF
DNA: TGTGCCAGCAGACCCGTCTACATGGATGAGCAGTTCTTC

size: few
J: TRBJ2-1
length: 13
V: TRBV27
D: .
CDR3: CASSPITGNEQFF
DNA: TGTGCCAGCAGTCCTATCACGGGGAATGAGCAGTTCTTC

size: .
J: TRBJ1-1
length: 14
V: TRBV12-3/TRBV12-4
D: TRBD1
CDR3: CASILDRTNTEAFF
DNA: TGTGCCAGCATCTTGGACAGGACTAACACTGAAGCTTTCTTT

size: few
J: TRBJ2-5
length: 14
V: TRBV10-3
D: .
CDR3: CAIRSLDGGETQYF
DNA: TGTGCCATCAGGAGCTTAGACGGTGGGGAGACCCAGTACTTC

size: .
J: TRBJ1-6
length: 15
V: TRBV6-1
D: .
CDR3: CASNLRRGDNSPLHF
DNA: TGTGCCAGCAACCTGCGGAGGGGGGATAATTCACCCCTCCACTTT

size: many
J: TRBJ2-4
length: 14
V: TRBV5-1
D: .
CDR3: CASSSEGSKNIQYF
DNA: TGCGCCAGTTCTTCTGAGGGCAGTAAAAACATTCAGTACTTC

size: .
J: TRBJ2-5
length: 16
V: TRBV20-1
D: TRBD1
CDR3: CCARDGDRRRVETQYF
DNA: TGCTGTGCTAGAGATGGGGACAGGCGTCGTGTGGAGACCCAGTACTTC

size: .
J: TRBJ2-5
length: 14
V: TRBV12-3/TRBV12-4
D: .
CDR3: CASSSDRLSETQYF
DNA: TGTGCCAGCAGTTCAGACAGGTTATCAGAGACCCAGTACTTC

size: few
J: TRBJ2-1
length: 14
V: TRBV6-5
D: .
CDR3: CASSSQGRLNEQFF
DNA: TGTGCCAGCAGTTCACAGGGAAGACTCAATGAGCAGTTCTTC

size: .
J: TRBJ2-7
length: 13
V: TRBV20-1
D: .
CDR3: CSARVARTYEQYF
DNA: TGCAGTGCTAGAGTCGCCCGAACCTACGAGCAGTACTTC

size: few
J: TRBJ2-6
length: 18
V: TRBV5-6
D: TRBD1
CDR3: CASSFIGQGATGANVLTF
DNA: TGTGCCAGCAGCTTCATCGGACAGGGGGCAACTGGGGCCAACGTCCTGACTTTC

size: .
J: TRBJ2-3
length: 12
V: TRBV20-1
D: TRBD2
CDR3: CSSRGSADTQYF
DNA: TGCAGTTCTCGCGGGAGCGCAGATACGCAGTATTTT

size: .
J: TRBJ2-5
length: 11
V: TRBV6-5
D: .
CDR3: CASSYDETQYF
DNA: TGTGCCAGCAGTTACGATGAGACCCAGTACTTC

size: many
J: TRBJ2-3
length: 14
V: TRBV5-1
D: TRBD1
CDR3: CASSSGQGTDTQYF
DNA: TGCGCCAGCAGCTCGGGACAGGGCACAGATACGCAGTATTTT

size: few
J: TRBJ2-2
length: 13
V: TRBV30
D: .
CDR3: CAWSPTITGELFF
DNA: TGTGCCTGGAGTCCGACGATAACCGGGGAGCTGTTTTTT